This T cell receptor (beta chain) is from a study of cytomegalovirus exposure and HLA in healthy donors. For the study at large: The 120 or so validation repertoires used the same platform as the roughly 700 first-cohort repertoires (as reported by a later analysis). Whole-study results and caveats: Using the classifier, cytomegalovirus status was reportedly diagnosed with high specificity and sensitivity. Altogether, 160 or so TCR beta chains were recorded as cytomegalovirus-associated.

Produced via immunoSEQ multiplex PCR; TCRdb's table is partial and in-frame only. The sample has some 100,000 clones, 85% to 90% seen once. Donors were drawn from the roughly 110-subject validation cohort, separate from the roughly 700-subject first cohort. The table lists this clone with a few counts. The antigen is not known. Germline V gives CDR1 SGHNT, CDR2 YYREEE (reference sequence). J gave up 3 bases and V 2 bases, and 4 bases lay outside the gene matches. The CDR3 contains 14 residues. This rearrangement joins TRBV5-4 to TRBJ1-2; 7 nucleotides agree with TRBD1. The TCR sequence derives from a woman aged 18-35 years in good health and CMV-seronegative. The specimen sequenced was PBMCs. DNA of the CDR3: TGTGCCAGCAGCTTCGACAGGGCCGACTATGGCTACACCTTC. Protein sequence: CASSFDRADYGYTF.